This T cell receptor (beta chain) was identified in a study of cytotoxic CD8 clonotypes in ibrutinib-treated CLL. The protocol was immunoSEQ multiplex PCR, while the TCRdb copy is restricted to in-frame clones and leaves out a portion. Of 140,000 to 150,000 clones in the sample, 75% to 80% were seen once. V shed 3 bases and J shed 0 bases, with 12 bases lying between them. The CDR3 runs to 17 residues. The germline CDR1 and CDR2 sequences are SGHVS and FNYEAQ. This clone came up a few times. The chain carries TRBV7-6 and TRBJ2-6; D is possibly TRBD1 (6 bases). The sample in question was PBMCs, obtained after 24 months of ibrutinib treatment. This sequence was found in a human donor with chronic lymphocytic leukemia. Written as DNA, the CDR3 is TGTGCCAGCAGCTTCGGACAGTTGCCCTCTGGGGCCAACGTCCTGACTTTC. Protein sequence: CASSFGQLPSGANVLTF.